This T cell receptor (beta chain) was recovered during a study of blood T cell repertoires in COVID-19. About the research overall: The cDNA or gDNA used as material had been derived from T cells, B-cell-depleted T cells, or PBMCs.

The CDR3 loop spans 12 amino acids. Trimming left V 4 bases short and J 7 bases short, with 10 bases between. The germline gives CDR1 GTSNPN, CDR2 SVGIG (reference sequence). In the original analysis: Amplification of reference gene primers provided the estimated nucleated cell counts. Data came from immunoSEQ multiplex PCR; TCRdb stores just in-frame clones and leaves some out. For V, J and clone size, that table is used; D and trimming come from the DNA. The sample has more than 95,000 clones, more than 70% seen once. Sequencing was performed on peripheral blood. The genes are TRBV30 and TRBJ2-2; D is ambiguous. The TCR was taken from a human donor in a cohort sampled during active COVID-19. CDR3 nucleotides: TGTGCCTGGATGCACCGGGTCGGGGAGCTGTTTTTT. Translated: CAWMHRVGELFF.